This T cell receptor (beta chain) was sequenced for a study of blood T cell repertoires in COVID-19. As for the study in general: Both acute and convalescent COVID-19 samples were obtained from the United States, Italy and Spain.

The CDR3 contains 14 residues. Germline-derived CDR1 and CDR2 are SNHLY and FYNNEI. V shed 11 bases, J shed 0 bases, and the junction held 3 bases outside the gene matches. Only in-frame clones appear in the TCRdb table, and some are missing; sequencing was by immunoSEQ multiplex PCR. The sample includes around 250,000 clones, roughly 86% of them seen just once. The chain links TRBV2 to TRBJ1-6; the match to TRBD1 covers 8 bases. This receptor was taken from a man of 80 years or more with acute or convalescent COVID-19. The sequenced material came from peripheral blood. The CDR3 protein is CAGQGFSYNSPLHF. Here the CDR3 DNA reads TGTGCCGGACAGGGCTTCTCCTATAATTCACCCCTCCACTTT.